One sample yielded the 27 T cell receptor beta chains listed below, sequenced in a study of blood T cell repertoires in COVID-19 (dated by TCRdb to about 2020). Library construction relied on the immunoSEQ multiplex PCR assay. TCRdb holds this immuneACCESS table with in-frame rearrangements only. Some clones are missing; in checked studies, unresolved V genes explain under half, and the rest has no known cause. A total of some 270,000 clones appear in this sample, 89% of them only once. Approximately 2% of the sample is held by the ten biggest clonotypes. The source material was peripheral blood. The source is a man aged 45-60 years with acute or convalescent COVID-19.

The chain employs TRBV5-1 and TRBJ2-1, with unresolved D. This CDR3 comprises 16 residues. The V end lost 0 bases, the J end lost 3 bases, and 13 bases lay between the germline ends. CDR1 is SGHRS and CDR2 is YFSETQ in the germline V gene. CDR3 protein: CASSLGSVSIYNEQFF. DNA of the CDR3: TGCGCCAGCAGCTTGGGGTCCGTCAGTATCTACAATGAGCAGTTCTTC.

CDR3 nucleotides: TGTGCCAGTAGTCCCTCGAGCCACCGAAATTCACCCCTCCACTTT. Translated: CASSPSSHRNSPLHF. This chain uses TRBV19 with TRBJ1-6; D is unclear. Germline CDR1 reads LNHDA; CDR2 reads SQIVND (reference sequence). The CDR3 extends over 15 amino acids. V lost 5 bases and J 7 bases, leaving 15 bases between the germline ends. Combining the CDR3 with reference TRBV19 and TRBJ1-6 gives the whole variable domain DGGITQSPKYLFRKEGQNVTLSCEQNLNHDAMYWYRQDPGQGLRLIYYSQIVNDFQKGDIAEGYSVSREKKESFPLTVTSAQKNPTAFYLCASSPSSHRNSPLHFGNGTRLTVT.

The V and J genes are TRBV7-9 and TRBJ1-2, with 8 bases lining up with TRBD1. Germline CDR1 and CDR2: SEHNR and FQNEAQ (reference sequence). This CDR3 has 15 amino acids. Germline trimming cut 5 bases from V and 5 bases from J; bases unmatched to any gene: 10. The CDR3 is CASSPGGPSRYGYTF. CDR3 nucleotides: TGTGCCAGCAGCCCAGGGGGCCCCTCTAGGTATGGCTACACCTTC.

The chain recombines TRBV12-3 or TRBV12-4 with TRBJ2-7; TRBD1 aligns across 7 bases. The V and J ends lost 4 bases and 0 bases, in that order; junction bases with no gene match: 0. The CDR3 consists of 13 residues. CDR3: CASSWDSSYEQYF. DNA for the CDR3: TGTGCCAGCAGTTGGGACAGCTCCTACGAGCAGTACTTC.

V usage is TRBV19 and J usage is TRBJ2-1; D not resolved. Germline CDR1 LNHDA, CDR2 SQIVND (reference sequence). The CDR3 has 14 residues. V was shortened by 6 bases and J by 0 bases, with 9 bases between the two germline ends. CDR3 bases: TGTGCCAGTAGCCAGAAATACTCCTACAATGAGCAGTTCTTC. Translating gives CASSQKYSYNEQFF.

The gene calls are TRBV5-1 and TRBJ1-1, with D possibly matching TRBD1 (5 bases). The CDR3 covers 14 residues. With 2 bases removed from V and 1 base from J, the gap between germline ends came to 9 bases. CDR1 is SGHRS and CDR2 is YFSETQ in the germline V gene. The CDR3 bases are TGCGCCAGCAGCTTAACACAGGCGAACACTGAAGCTTTCTTT. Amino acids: CASSLTQANTEAFF.

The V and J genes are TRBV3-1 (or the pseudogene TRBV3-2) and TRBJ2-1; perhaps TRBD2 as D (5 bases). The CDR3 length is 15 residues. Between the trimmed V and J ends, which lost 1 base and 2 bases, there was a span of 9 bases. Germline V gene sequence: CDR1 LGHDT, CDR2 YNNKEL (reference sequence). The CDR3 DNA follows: TGTGCCAGCAGCCAAGGGCCAGCGGCCTACAATGAGCAGTTCTTC. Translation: CASSQGPAAYNEQFF.

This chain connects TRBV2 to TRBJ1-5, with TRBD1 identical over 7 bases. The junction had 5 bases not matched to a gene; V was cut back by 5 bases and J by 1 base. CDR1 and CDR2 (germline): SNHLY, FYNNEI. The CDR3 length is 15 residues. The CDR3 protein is CASSRRQGSNQPQHF. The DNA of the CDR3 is TGTGCCAGCAGTCGGAGACAGGGAAGCAATCAGCCCCAGCATTTT. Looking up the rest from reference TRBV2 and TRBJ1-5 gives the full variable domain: EPEVTQTPSHQVTQMGQEVILRCVPISNHLYFYWYRQILGQKVEFLVSFYNNEISEKSEIFDDQFSVERPDGSNFTLKIRSTKLEDSAMYFCASSRRQGSNQPQHFGDGTRLSIL.

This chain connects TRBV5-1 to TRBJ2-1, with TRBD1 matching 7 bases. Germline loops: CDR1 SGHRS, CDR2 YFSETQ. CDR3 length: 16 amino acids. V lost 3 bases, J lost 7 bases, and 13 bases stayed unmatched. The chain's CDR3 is CASSSIPQFRGNEQFF. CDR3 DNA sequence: TGCGCCAGCAGCTCCATTCCCCAATTCAGGGGGAATGAGCAGTTCTTC. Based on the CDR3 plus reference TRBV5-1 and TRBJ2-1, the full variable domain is KAGVTQTPRYLIKTRGQQVTLSCSPISGHRSVSWYQQTPGQGLQFLFEYFSETQRNKGNFPGRFSGRQFSNSRSEMNVSTLELGDSALYLCASSSIPQFRGNEQFFGPGTRLTVL.

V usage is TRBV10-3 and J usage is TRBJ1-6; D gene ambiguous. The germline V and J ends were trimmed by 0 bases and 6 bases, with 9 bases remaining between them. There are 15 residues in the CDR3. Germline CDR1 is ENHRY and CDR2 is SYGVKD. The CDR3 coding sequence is TGTGCCATCAGTGAGTCCGGGTCTTTTAATTCACCCCTCCACTTT. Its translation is CAISESGSFNSPLHF.

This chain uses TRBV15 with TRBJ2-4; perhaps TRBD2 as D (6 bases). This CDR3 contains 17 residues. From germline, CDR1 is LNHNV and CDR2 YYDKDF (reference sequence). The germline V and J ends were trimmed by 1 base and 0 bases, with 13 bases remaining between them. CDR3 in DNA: TGTGCCACCAGCAGAGTTCGCGGGGAGATAGCCAAAAACATTCAGTACTTC. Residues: CATSRVRGEIAKNIQYF. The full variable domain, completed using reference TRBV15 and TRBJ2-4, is DAMVIQNPRYQVTQFGKPVTLSCSQTLNHNVMYWYQQKSSQAPKLLFHYYDKDFNNEADTPDNFQSRRPNTSFCFLDIRSPGLGDTAMYLCATSRVRGEIAKNIQYFGAGTRLSVL.

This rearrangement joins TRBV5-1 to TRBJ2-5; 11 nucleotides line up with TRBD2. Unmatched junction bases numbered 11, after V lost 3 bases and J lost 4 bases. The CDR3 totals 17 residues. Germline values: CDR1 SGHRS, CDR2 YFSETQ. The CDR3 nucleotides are TGCGCCAGCAGCTCCGTTCCTGGTAGCGGGGGGGCAGAGACCCAGTACTTC. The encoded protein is CASSSVPGSGGAETQYF.

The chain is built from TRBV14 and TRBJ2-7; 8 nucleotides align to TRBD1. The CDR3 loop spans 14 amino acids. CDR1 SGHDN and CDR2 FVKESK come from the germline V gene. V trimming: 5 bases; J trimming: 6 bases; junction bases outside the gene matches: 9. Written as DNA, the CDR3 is TGTGCCAGCAGCACGGGACAGGCGACTGGCGAGCAGTACTTC. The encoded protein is CASSTGQATGEQYF.

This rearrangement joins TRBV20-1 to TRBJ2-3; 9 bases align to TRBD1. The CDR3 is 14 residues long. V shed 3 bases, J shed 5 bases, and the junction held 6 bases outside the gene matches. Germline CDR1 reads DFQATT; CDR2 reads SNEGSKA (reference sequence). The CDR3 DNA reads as TGCAGTGCTAGTAGGACAGGGGATTTAGATACGCAGTATTTT. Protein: CSASRTGDLDTQYF.

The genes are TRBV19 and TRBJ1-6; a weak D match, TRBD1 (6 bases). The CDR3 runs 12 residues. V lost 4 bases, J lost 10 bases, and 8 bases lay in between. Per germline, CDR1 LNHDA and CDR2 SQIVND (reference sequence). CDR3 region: CASSNRDSPLHF. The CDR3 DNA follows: TGTGCCAGTAGTAACAGGGACTCACCCCTCCACTTT.

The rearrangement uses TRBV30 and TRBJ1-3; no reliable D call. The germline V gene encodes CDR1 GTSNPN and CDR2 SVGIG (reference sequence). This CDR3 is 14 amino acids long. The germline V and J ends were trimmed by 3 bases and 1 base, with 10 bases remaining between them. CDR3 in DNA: TGTGCCTGGAGAGCGTTGCCGTCTGGAAACACCATATATTTT. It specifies CAWRALPSGNTIYF. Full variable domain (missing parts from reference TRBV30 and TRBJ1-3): SQTIHQWPATLVQPVGSPLSLECTVEGTSNPNLYWYRQAAGRGLQLLFYSVGIGQISSEVPQNLSASRPQDRQFILSSKKLLLSDSGFYLCAWRALPSGNTIYFGEGSWLTVV.

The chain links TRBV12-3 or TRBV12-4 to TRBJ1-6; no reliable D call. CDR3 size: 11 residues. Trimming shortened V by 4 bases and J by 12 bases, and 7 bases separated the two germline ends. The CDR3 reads CASSSRGPLHF. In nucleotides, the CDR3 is TGTGCCAGCAGTTCCCGGGGACCCCTCCACTTT.

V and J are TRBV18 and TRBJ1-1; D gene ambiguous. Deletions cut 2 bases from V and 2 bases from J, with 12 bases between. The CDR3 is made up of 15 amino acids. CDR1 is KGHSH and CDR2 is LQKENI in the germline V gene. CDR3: CASSPRSETNTEAFF. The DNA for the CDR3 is TGTGCCAGCTCACCAAGGTCAGAGACTAACACTGAAGCTTTCTTT.

The CDR3 region is CASSLQGRDYEQYF. The CDR3 DNA follows: TGTGCCAGCAGTTTACAGGGGAGAGACTACGAGCAGTACTTC. The chain carries TRBV5-4 and TRBJ2-7, with 7 bases aligning to TRBD1. Germline assignment: CDR1 SGHNT and CDR2 YYREEE (reference sequence). The CDR3 has 14 amino acids. V dropped 5 bases and J dropped 3; count of bases not matched to a gene: 8. The whole variable domain, remainder taken from reference TRBV5-4 and TRBJ2-7, is ETGVTQSPTHLIKTRGQQVTLRCSSQSGHNTVSWYQQALGQGPQFIFQYYREEENGRGNFPPRFSGLQFPNYSSELNVNALELDDSALYLCASSLQGRDYEQYFGPGTRLTVT.

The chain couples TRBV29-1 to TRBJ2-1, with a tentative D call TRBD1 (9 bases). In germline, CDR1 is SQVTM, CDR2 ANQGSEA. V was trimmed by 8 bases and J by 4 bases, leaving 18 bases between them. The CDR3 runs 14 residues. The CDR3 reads CSTGGDRVYNEQFF. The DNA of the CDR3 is TGCAGCACCGGGGGGGACAGGGTGTACAATGAGCAGTTCTTC.

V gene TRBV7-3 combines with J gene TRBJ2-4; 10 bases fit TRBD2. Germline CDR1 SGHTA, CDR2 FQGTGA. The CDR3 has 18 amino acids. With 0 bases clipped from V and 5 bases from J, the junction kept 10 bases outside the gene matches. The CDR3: CASSLTQNLAGEQNIQYF. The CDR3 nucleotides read TGTGCCAGCAGCTTAACCCAAAACCTAGCGGGGGAGCAAAACATTCAGTACTTC.

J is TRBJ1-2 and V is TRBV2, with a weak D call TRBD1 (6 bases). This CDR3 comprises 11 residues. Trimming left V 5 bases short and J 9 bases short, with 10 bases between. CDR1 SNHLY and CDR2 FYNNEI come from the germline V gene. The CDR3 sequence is CASSPDRSYTF. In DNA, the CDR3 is TGTGCCAGCAGTCCCGACAGGAGCTACACCTTC. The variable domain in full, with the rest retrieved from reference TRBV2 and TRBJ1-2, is EPEVTQTPSHQVTQMGQEVILRCVPISNHLYFYWYRQILGQKVEFLVSFYNNEISEKSEIFDDQFSVERPDGSNFTLKIRSTKLEDSAMYFCASSPDRSYTFGSGTRLTVV.

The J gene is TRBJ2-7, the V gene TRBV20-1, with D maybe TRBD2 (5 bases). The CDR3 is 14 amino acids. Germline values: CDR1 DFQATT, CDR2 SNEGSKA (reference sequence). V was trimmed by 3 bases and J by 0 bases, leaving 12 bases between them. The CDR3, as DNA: TGCAGTGCTAGTGGGCAGACTACCTCCTACGAGCAGTACTTC. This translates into CSASGQTTSYEQYF.

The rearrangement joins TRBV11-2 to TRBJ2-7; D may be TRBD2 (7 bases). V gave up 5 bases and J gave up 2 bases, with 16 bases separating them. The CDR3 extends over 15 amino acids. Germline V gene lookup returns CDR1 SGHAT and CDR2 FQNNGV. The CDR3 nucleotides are TGTGCCAGCAGCCCCCGGGGGCGGGGGCCCTACGAGCAGTACTTC. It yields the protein CASSPRGRGPYEQYF.

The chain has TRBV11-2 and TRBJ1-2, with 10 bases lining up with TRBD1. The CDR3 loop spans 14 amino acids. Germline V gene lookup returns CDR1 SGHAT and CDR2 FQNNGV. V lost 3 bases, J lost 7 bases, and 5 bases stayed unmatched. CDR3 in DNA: TGTGCCAGCAGCTTGGGACAGGGGTTTAGTGGCTACACCTTC. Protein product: CASSLGQGFSGYTF.

The CDR3 sequence is CASGQDGRMNTEAFF. Written as DNA, the CDR3 is TGTGCCAGTGGACAGGATGGACGGATGAACACTGAAGCTTTCTTT. V and J are TRBV19 and TRBJ1-1; 7 nucleotides match TRBD1. Per the germline V gene, CDR1 is LNHDA and CDR2 is SQIVND (reference sequence). This CDR3 comprises 15 residues. The V gene end was trimmed by 8 bases and the J gene end by 0 bases; junction bases not matched to a gene: 9. Filled out from reference TRBV19 and TRBJ1-1, the complete variable domain reads DGGITQSPKYLFRKEGQNVTLSCEQNLNHDAMYWYRQDPGQGLRLIYYSQIVNDFQKGDIAEGYSVSREKKESFPLTVTSAQKNPTAFYLCASGQDGRMNTEAFFGQGTRLTVV.

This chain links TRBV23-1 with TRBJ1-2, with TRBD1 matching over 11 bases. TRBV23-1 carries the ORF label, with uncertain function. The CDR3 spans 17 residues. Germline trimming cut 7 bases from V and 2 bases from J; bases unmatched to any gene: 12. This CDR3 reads CASKDSPGQGGNYGYTF. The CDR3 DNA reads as TGCGCCAGCAAGGACAGCCCGGGACAGGGGGGAAACTATGGCTACACCTTC.